Shown below are 23 T cell receptor beta chains from a single sample sequenced in a study of blood T cell repertoires in COVID-19 (dated by TCRdb to 2018 to 2020). To prepare the library, the immunoSEQ multiplex PCR assay was applied. Not all clones reach the TCRdb copy of this immuneACCESS table, which keeps in-frame sequences only. Checked studies attribute under half of the gap to unresolved V genes and leave the rest unexplained. This sample is represented by approximately 52,000 clones; around 86% of them were singletons. The top ten hold 14% of the sample. Sequencing input: peripheral blood. Receptor source: a man between 65 and 85 years old with acute or convalescent COVID-19.

This clone was picked up one time. V usage is TRBV2 and J usage is TRBJ1-5; D ambiguous. V lost 6 bases and J 9 bases, leaving 12 bases between the germline ends. The germline V gene has CDR1 SNHLY and CDR2 FYNNEI. This CDR3 spans 12 amino acids. The CDR3 DNA is TGTGCCAGCAGAGCCTCACGTACGCCCCAGCATTTT. This encodes CASRASRTPQHF.

Here the CDR3 DNA reads TGCGCCAGCAGTGACGGGAATCAGCCCCAGCATTTT. Translated: CASSDGNQPQHF. This sequence joins TRBV10-2 and TRBJ1-5; D remains unclear. Trimming shortened V by 3 bases and J by 4 bases, and 4 bases separated the two germline ends. The germline gives CDR1 WSHSY, CDR2 SAAADI. This CDR3 has 12 amino acids.

The chain joins TRBV7-9 to TRBJ1-4; tentatively, D is TRBD1 (5 bases). V was clipped by 3 bases and J by 0 bases, with 14 bases between them. CDR1 is SEHNR, CDR2 FQNEAQ, per germline (reference sequence). This CDR3 spans 17 amino acids. This CDR3 reads CASSFSGWGTTNEKLFF. The DNA for the CDR3 is TGTGCCAGCAGCTTCTCTGGTTGGGGCACAACTAATGAAAAACTGTTTTTT. The variable domain in full, with the rest retrieved from reference TRBV7-9 and TRBJ1-4, is DTGVSQNPRHKITKRGQNVTFRCDPISEHNRLYWYRQTLGQGPEFLTYFQNEAQLEKSRLLSDRFSAERPKGSFSTLEIQRTEQGDSAMYLCASSFSGWGTTNEKLFFGSGTQLSVL.

The count of this clone is one. This chain links TRBV5-4 with TRBJ1-6, with D possibly being TRBD1 (6 bases). The V and J ends lost 4 bases and 10 bases respectively, with 12 bases between them. CDR1 is SGHNT, CDR2 YYREEE, per germline (reference sequence). CDR3 size: 13 residues. CDR3 region: CASSDITGSPLHF. CDR3 nucleotides: TGTGCCAGCAGCGATATAACAGGGTCACCCCTCCACTTT.

This sequence joins TRBV2 and TRBJ2-1, with 9 nucleotides matching TRBD2. The CDR3 sequence is 15 residues long. Germline CDR1 reads SNHLY; CDR2 reads FYNNEI. The V gene end was trimmed by 4 bases and the J gene end by 6 bases; junction bases not matched to a gene: 7. The CDR3 DNA sequence: TGTGCCAGCAGTGCCTCCGGGACTAGCTCCAATGAGCAGTTCTTC. Translating it yields CASSASGTSSNEQFF.

The CDR3 sequence is CASSQAHGQGYTDTQYF. In DNA, the CDR3 is TGTGCCAGCAGCCAAGCGCACGGGCAGGGATACACAGATACGCAGTATTTT. The chain couples TRBV3-1 (or the pseudogene TRBV3-2) to TRBJ2-3, with D perhaps TRBD1 (5 bases). The V end was cut by 1 base, the J end by 2 bases, with 16 bases between. Germline V gives CDR1 LGHDT, CDR2 YNNKEL (reference sequence). This CDR3 spans 17 amino acids.

The chain recombines TRBV4-3 with TRBJ1-2; 8 nucleotides line up with TRBD1. The junction had 5 bases not matched to a gene; V was cut back by 1 base and J by 4 bases. Germline CDR1 LGHNA, CDR2 YSLEER. The CDR3 has 15 amino acids. This CDR3 is CASSQADRGGYGYTF. CDR3 in DNA: TGCGCCAGCAGCCAAGCAGACAGGGGAGGCTATGGCTACACCTTC.

This rearrangement joins TRBV5-1 to TRBJ2-3; a possible D gene is TRBD1 (5 bases). V lost 0 bases and J 3 bases, leaving 17 bases between the germline ends. This CDR3 comprises 17 residues. Germline-derived CDR1 and CDR2 are SGHRS and YFSETQ. Here the CDR3 reads CASSLVKGDGRTDTQYF. Here the CDR3 DNA reads TGCGCCAGCAGCTTGGTTAAAGGGGATGGCAGGACAGATACGCAGTATTTT. Using reference TRBV5-1 and TRBJ2-3 for the parts outside the CDR3, the full variable domain is KAGVTQTPRYLIKTRGQQVTLSCSPISGHRSVSWYQQTPGQGLQFLFEYFSETQRNKGNFPGRFSGRQFSNSRSEMNVSTLELGDSALYLCASSLVKGDGRTDTQYFGPGTRLTVL.

As DNA, the CDR3 is TGTGCCAGCACCCCCGGTGGGGGGGTAGGCTATGGCTACACCTTC. It translates to CASTPGGGVGYGYTF. The chain has TRBV27 and TRBJ1-2; perhaps TRBD1 as D (5 bases). This CDR3 contains 15 residues. Germline values: CDR1 MNHEY, CDR2 SMNVEV (reference sequence). Trimming stripped 7 bases from V and 4 bases from J, with 19 bases between.

The J gene is TRBJ1-5, the V gene TRBV2; 7 nucleotides agree with TRBD1. Trimming removed 6 bases from V and 1 base from J; junction bases left unmatched: 6. Looked up from germline, CDR1 is SNHLY and CDR2 is FYNNEI. The CDR3 has 15 residues. CDR3 bases: TGTGCCAGCAGGCCCGGCAGGGGGAGCAATCAGCCCCAGCATTTT. Its translation: CASRPGRGSNQPQHF.

The V and J genes are TRBV14 and TRBJ2-4, with 8 bases that match TRBD1. Unmatched junction bases numbered 7, after V lost 0 bases and J lost 3 bases. Per germline, CDR1 SGHDN and CDR2 FVKESK. The CDR3 is made up of 17 amino acids. The CDR3 DNA is TGTGCCAGCAGCCAAGAAATCCAGGGGGCTGGCAAAAACATTCAGTACTTC. Its translation is CASSQEIQGAGKNIQYF.

This clone was seen a single time. The V gene is TRBV30, the J gene TRBJ2-5; 13 nucleotides align to TRBD2. The CDR3 is 16 residues long. Germline CDR1 GTSNPN, CDR2 SVGIG (reference sequence). The junction had 10 bases not matched to a gene; V was cut back by 3 bases and J by 6 bases. CDR3 loop: CAWSSRRTSGRQTQYF. CDR3 sequence (DNA): TGTGCCTGGAGCTCACGCCGGACTAGCGGGAGACAGACCCAGTACTTC. The entire variable domain, with the rest obtained from reference TRBV30 and TRBJ2-5, is as follows: SQTIHQWPATLVQPVGSPLSLECTVEGTSNPNLYWYRQAAGRGLQLLFYSVGIGQISSEVPQNLSASRPQDRQFILSSKKLLLSDSGFYLCAWSSRRTSGRQTQYFGPGTRLLVL.

The chain has TRBV30 and TRBJ2-3; TRBD1 might be the D (6 bases). The CDR3 runs 14 residues. The V and J ends lost 2 bases and 0 bases respectively, with 9 bases between them. Germline CDR1 is GTSNPN and CDR2 is SVGIG (reference sequence). The CDR3 bases are TGTGCCTGGAGTCCGGGACACAGCACAGATACGCAGTATTTT. Amino acids: CAWSPGHSTDTQYF.

Note on this clone: An end of the junction differs from the germline gene, which may be a read error. The rearrangement uses TRBV7-9 and TRBJ2-7; D may be TRBD1 (6 bases). This CDR3 is built from 15 residues. Germline V lookup: CDR1 SEHNR, CDR2 FQNEAQ (reference sequence). The CDR3 bases are TGTGCCAGCAGTTTAGGACGTGCAGGGGAATACGAGCAGTACTTC. Translated, it gives CASSLGRAGEYEQYF.

The rearrangement uses TRBV6-6 and TRBJ1-2; 7 nucleotides align to TRBD1. Germline assignment: CDR1 MNHNY and CDR2 SVGAGI (reference sequence). The V and J ends lost 5 bases and 2 bases, in that order; junction bases with no gene match: 8. This CDR3 has 15 amino acids. The CDR3 region is CASSLLTGPNYGYTF. The CDR3, as DNA: TGTGCCAGCAGTCTGCTGACAGGGCCAAACTATGGCTACACCTTC.

This chain links TRBV28 with TRBJ2-5; 8 bases are a match to TRBD1. This CDR3 has 13 amino acids. After removal of 7 bases from V and 5 bases from J, the junction contained 6 bases not matched to a gene. Germline CDR1 reads MDHEN; CDR2 reads SYDVKM. CDR3 protein: CASTQGARETQYF. CDR3 nucleotide sequence: TGTGCCAGCACCCAGGGGGCTCGGGAGACCCAGTACTTC.

Only one count was recorded for this clone. V usage is TRBV28 and J usage is TRBJ2-1; no firm D call. The CDR3 runs 12 residues. Germline CDR1 reads MDHEN; CDR2 reads SYDVKM. V lost 3 bases to trimming and J lost 10 bases, with 10 bases between them. The CDR3 spells CASSFGQAEQFF. The CDR3 DNA sequence: TGTGCCAGCAGTTTCGGTCAGGCCGAGCAGTTCTTC.

J is TRBJ1-4 and V is TRBV5-1; D may be TRBD1 (6 bases). With 4 bases removed from V and 3 bases from J, the gap between germline ends came to 10 bases. The CDR3 extends over 14 amino acids. Germline CDR1 SGHRS, CDR2 YFSETQ. CDR3 sequence: CASSVDSPNEKLFF. The DNA for the CDR3 is TGCGCCAGCAGCGTGGACAGCCCTAATGAAAAACTGTTTTTT.

A single count supports this clone. The chain employs TRBV4-3 and TRBJ2-2; D is uncertain. This CDR3 is built from 14 residues. Germline V CDR1 and CDR2: LGHNA, YSLEER. V shed 0 bases and J shed 4 bases, with 6 bases lying between them. The CDR3 DNA reads TGCGCCAGCAGCCAAGAATCCGGCACCGGGGAGCTGTTTTTT. Translated, it gives CASSQESGTGELFF.

This clone has only one observation. This chain connects TRBV25-1 to TRBJ1-2, with TRBD1 as a possible D gene (6 bases). Trimming shortened V by 4 bases and J by 4 bases, and 16 bases separated the two germline ends. The length of the CDR3 is 15 residues. The germline V gene has CDR1 MGHDK and CDR2 SYGVNS. The DNA of the CDR3 is TGTGCCAGCAGTGTTAGTCGTGGGGGCCGCTATGGCTACACCTTC. As protein: CASSVSRGGRYGYTF.

The rearrangement joins TRBV5-1 to TRBJ1-3; no reliable D call. This CDR3 spans 14 amino acids. With 4 bases removed from V and 0 bases from J, the gap between germline ends came to 8 bases. In germline, CDR1 is SGHRS, CDR2 YFSETQ. The CDR3 sequence is CASSAGSSGNTIYF. The CDR3 region has the DNA TGCGCCAGCAGCGCCGGGTCCTCTGGAAACACCATATATTTT.

The V and J genes are TRBV5-6 and TRBJ1-2, with a weak D call TRBD1 (6 bases). This CDR3 has 13 amino acids. V shed 3 bases and J shed 11 bases, with 17 bases lying between them. Germline CDR1 is SGHDT and CDR2 is YYEEEE. The CDR3 DNA is TGTGCCAGCAGCTGGGGGGGCACTCATTTGTACACCTTC. Translation gives CASSWGGTHLYTF.

The rearrangement uses TRBV5-5 and TRBJ2-7; D ambiguous. The CDR3 is 13 residues long. Germline values: CDR1 SGHKS, CDR2 YYEKEE (reference sequence). V shed 4 bases and J shed 1 base, with 9 bases lying between them. The CDR3 DNA reads as TGTGCCAGCAGCCTCCGGAGATCCTACGAGCAGTACGTC. Translated: CASSLRRSYEQYV.